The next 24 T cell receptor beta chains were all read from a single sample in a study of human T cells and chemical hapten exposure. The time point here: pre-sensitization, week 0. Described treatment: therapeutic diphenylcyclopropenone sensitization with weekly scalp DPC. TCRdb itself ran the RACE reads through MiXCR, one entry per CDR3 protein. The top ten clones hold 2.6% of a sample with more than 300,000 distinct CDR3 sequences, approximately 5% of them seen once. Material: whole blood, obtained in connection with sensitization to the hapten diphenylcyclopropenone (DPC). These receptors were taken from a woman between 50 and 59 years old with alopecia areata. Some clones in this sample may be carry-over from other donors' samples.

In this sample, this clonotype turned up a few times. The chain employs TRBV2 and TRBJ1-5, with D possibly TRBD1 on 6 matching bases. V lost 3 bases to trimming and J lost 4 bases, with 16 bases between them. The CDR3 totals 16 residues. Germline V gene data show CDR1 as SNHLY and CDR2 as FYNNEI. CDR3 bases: TGTGCCAGCAGTGAGGGGGGCCGCAGGCAAAATCAGCCCCAGCATTTT. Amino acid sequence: CASSEGGRRQNQPQHF.

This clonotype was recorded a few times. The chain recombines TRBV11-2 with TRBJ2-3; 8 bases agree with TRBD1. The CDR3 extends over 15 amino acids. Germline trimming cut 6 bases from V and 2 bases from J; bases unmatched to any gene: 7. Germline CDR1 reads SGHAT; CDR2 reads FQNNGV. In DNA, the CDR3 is TGTGCCAGCAGTTCCGGGACAGGTCCCACAGATACGCAGTATTTT. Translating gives CASSSGTGPTDTQYF.

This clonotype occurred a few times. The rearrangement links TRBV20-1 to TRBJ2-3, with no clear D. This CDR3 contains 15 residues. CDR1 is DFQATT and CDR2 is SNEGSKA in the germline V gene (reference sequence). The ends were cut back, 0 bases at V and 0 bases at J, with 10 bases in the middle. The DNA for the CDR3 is TGCAGTGCTAGAGATGCGTCAGTTAGCACAGATACGCAGTATTTT. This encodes CSARDASVSTDTQYF.

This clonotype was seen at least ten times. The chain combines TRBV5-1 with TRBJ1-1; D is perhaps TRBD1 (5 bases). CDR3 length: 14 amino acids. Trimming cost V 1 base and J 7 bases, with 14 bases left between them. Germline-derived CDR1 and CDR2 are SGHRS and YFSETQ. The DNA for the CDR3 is TGCGCCAGCAGCTTGAGGCCGGACCAGGGTGAAGCTTTCTTT. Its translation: CASSLRPDQGEAFF.

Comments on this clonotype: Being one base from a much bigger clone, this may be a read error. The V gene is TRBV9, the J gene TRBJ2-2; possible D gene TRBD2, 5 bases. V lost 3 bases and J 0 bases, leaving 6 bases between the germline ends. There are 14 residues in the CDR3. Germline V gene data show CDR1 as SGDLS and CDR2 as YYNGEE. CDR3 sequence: CASSGTSNTGELFF. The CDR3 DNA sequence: TGTGCCAGCAGCGGGACTTCGAACACCGGGGAGCTGTTTTTT.

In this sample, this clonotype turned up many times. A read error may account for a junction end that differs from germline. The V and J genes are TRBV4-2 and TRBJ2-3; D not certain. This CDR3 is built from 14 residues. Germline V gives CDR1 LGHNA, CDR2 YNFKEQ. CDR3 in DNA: TGCGCCAGCAGCCAAGATCTTAGCACAGATACGCAGTATTTT. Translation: CASSQDLSTDTQYF.

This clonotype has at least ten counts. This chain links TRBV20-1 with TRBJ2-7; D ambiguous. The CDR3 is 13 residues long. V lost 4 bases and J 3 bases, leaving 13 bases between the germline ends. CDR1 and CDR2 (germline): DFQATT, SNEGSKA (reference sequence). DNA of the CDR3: TGCAGTGCTAACCAACAGAGCCGCTACGAGCAGTACTTC. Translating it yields CSANQQSRYEQYF.

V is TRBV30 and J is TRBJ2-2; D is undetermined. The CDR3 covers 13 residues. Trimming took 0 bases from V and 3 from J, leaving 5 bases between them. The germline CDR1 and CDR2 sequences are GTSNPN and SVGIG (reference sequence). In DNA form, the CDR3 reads TGTGCCTGGAGTGTACTGGACACCGGGGAGCTGTTTTTT. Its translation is CAWSVLDTGELFF. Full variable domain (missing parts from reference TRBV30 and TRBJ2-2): SQTIHQWPATLVQPVGSPLSLECTVEGTSNPNLYWYRQAAGRGLQLLFYSVGIGQISSEVPQNLSASRPQDRQFILSSKKLLLSDSGFYLCAWSVLDTGELFFGEGSRLTVL.

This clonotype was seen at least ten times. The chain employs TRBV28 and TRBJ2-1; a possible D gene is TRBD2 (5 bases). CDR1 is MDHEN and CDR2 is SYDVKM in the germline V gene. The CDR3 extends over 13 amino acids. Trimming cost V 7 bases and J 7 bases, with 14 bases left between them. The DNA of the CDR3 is TGTGCCAGCACCTTGAGAGCGGTGAATGAGCAGTTCTTC. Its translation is CASTLRAVNEQFF.

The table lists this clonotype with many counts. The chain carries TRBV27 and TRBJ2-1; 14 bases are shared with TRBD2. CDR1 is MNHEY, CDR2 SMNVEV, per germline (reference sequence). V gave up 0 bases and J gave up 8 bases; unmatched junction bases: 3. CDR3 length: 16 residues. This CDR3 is CASSLSGLAGEYEQFF. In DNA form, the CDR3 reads TGTGCCAGCAGTTTATCGGGACTAGCGGGAGAGTATGAGCAGTTCTTC.

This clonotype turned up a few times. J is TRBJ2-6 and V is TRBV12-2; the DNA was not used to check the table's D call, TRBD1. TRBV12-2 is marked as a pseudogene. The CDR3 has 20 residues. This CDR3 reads CASRLSVFRDRANGANVLTF. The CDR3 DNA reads TGTGCAAGTCGCTTAAGTGTGTTCCGGGACAGGGCAAATGGGGCCAACGTCCTGACTTTC.

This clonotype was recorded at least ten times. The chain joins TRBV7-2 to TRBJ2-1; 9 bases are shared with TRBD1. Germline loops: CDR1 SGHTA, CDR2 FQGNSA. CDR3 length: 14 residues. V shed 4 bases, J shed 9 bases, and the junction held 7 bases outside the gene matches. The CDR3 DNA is TGTGCCAGCAGCTCCAGGACAGGGGCGGTTGAGCAGTTCTTC. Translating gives CASSSRTGAVEQFF.

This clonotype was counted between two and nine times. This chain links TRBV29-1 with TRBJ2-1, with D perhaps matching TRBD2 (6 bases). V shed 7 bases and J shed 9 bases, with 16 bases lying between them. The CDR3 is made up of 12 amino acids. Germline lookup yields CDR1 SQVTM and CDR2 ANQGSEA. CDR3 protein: CSAGGSNSEQFF. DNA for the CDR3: TGCAGCGCCGGGGGTTCAAATTCTGAGCAGTTCTTC.

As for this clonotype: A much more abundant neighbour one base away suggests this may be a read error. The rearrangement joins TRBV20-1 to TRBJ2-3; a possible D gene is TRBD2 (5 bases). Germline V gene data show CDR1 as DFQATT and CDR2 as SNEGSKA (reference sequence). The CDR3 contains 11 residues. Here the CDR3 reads CRAGLTDAQYF. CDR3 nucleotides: TGCAGGGCGGGCCTCACAGATGCGCAGTATTTT.

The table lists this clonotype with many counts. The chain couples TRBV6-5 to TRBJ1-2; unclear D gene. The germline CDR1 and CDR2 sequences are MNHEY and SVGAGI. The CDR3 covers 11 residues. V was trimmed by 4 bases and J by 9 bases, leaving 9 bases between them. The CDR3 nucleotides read TGTGCCAGCAGTTTGGGAGGGCGCTACACCTTC. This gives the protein CASSLGGRYTF.

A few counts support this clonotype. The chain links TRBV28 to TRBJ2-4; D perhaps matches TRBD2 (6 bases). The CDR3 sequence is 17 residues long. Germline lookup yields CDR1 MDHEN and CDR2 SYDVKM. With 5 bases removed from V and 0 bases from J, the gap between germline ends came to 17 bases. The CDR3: CASSPITGELAKNIQYF. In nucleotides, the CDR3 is TGTGCCAGCAGTCCCATCACGGGAGAGCTAGCCAAAAACATTCAGTACTTC.

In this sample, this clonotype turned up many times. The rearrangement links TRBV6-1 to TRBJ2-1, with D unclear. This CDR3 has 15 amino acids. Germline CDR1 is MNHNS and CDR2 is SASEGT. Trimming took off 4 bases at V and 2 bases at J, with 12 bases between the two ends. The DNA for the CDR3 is TGTGCCAGCAGTGCGGATTTAGGCACCTACAATGAGCAGTTCTTC. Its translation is CASSADLGTYNEQFF.

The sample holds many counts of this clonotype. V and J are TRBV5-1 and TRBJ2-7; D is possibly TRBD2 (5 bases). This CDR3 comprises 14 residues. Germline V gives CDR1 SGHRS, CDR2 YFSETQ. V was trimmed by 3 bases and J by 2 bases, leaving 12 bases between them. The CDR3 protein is CASSSVLVPYEQYF. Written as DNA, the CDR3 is TGCGCCAGCAGCTCCGTACTAGTCCCCTACGAGCAGTACTTC. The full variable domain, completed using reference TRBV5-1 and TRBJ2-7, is KAGVTQTPRYLIKTRGQQVTLSCSPISGHRSVSWYQQTPGQGLQFLFEYFSETQRNKGNFPGRFSGRQFSNSRSEMNVSTLELGDSALYLCASSSVLVPYEQYFGPGTRLTVT.

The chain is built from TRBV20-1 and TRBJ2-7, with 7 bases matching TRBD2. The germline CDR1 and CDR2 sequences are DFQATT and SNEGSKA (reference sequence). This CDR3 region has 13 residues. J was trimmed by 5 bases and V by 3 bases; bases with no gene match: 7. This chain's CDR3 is CSASGRETHEQYF. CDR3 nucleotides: TGCAGTGCTAGCGGGCGGGAGACTCACGAGCAGTACTTC.

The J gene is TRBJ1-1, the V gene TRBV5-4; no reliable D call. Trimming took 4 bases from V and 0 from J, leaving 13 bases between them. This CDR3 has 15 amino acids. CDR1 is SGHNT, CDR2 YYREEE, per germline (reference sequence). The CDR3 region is CASSTEQFLNTEAFF. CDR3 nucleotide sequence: TGTGCCAGCAGCACGGAACAGTTCCTGAACACTGAAGCTTTCTTT.

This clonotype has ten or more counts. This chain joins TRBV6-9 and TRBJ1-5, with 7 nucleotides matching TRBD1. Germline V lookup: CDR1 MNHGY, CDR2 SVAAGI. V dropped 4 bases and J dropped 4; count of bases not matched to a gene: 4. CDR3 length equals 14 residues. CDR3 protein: CASSCRGQNQPQHF. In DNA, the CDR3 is TGTGCCAGCAGTTGTAGGGGACAGAATCAGCCCCAGCATTTT.

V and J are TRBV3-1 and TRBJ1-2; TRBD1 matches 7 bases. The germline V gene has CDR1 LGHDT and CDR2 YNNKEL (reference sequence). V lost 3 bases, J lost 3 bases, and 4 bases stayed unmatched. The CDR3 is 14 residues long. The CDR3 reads CASSQGTGDYGYTF. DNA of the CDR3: TGTGCCAGCAGCCAGGGAACAGGGGACTATGGCTACACCTTC.

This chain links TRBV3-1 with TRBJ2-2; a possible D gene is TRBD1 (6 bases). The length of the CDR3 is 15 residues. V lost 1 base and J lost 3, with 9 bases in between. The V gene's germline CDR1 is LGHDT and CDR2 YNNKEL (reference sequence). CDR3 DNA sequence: TGTGCCAGCAGCCAAGCCAGGGGATACACCGGGGAGCTGTTTTTT. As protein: CASSQARGYTGELFF.

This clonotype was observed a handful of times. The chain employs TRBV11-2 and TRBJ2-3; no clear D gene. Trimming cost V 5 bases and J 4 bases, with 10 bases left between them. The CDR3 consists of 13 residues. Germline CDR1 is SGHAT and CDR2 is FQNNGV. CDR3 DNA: TGTGCCAGCAGCCTCACCGGGTCAGATACGCAGTATTTT. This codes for CASSLTGSDTQYF.